The 13 T cell receptor beta chains reported below all come from one sample, sequenced in a study of shared clonotypes between healthy human individuals. Repertoires were generated with immunoSEQ multiplex PCR, while TCRdb's copy carries only in-frame clones and drops some. The sample carries fewer than 650,000 clones, 76% recorded once. The specimen sequenced was PBMCs. These TCRs come from a woman between 40 and 55 years old in good health. Some clones in this sample may be carry-over from other donors' samples.

The chain couples TRBV28 to TRBJ1-1; tentatively, D is TRBD1 (5 bases). The V end lost 1 base, the J end lost 0 bases, and 15 bases lay between the germline ends. The germline CDR1 and CDR2 sequences are MDHEN and SYDVKM. The CDR3 runs 17 residues. CDR3 sequence (DNA): TGTGCCAGCAGTTTATTGGGAACAGGTAGGATGAACACTGAAGCTTTCTTT. Translation: CASSLLGTGRMNTEAFF. The full variable domain, in which reference TRBV28 and TRBJ1-1 provide the parts outside the CDR3, is DVKVTQSSRYLVKRTGEKVFLECVQDMDHENMFWYRQDPGLGLRLIYFSYDVKMKEKGDIPEGYSVSREKKERFSLILESASTNQTSMYLCASSLLGTGRMNTEAFFGQGTRLTVV.

For this clone: At the DNA level, this CDR3 is encoded by other sequences in the same sample as well. The rearrangement links TRBV7-3 to TRBJ2-1; TRBD2 aligns across 14 bases. V trimming: 5 bases; J trimming: 7 bases; junction bases outside the gene matches: 4. CDR1 is SGHTA, CDR2 FQGTGA, per germline. CDR3 size: 15 residues. The CDR3 region is CASSPGLAGVNEQFF. CDR3 bases: TGTGCCAGCAGCCCGGGACTAGCGGGAGTGAATGAGCAGTTCTTC.

The rearrangement joins TRBV5-4 to TRBJ1-2, with 9 nucleotides matching TRBD1. Germline V gene data show CDR1 as SGHNT and CDR2 as YYREEE (reference sequence). This CDR3 comprises 15 residues. Trimming cost V 3 bases and J 4 bases; bases outside gene matches: 7. The CDR3 DNA reads as TGTGCCAGCAGCTCCTCCGGGACAGGGATCTATGGCTACACCTTC. Its protein product is CASSSSGTGIYGYTF. Together with reference TRBV5-4 and TRBJ1-2, the CDR3 gives the full variable domain: ETGVTQSPTHLIKTRGQQVTLRCSSQSGHNTVSWYQQALGQGPQFIFQYYREEENGRGNFPPRFSGLQFPNYSSELNVNALELDDSALYLCASSSSGTGIYGYTFGSGTRLTVV.

This chain joins TRBV10-3 and TRBJ2-3; D is unclear. Per the germline V gene, CDR1 is ENHRY and CDR2 is SYGVKD. V shed 0 bases and J shed 2 bases, with 6 bases lying between them. The CDR3 loop spans 14 amino acids. CDR3 in DNA: TGTGCCATCAGTGAGTCTCTAGACACAGATACGCAGTATTTT. Protein sequence: CAISESLDTDTQYF.

This chain joins TRBV29-1 and TRBJ2-7; 10 nucleotides match TRBD2. V lost 7 bases to trimming and J lost 4 bases; unmatched junction nucleotides: 10. The V gene's germline CDR1 is SQVTM and CDR2 ANQGSEA. This CDR3 is built from 14 residues. The CDR3 bases are TGCAGCGCCTACACTAGCGGGGCACAATACGAGCAGTACTTC. Its protein is CSAYTSGAQYEQYF.

The chain couples TRBV10-3 to TRBJ2-2; D is ambiguous. Germline loops: CDR1 ENHRY, CDR2 SYGVKD. The CDR3 totals 14 residues. The V end lost 6 bases, the J end lost 1 base, and 9 bases lay between the germline ends. The CDR3 DNA is TGTGCCATCAGCCCATCGGGGAACACCGGGGAGCTGTTTTTT. Protein: CAISPSGNTGELFF.

The chain combines TRBV5-4 with TRBJ2-5, with D maybe TRBD2 (5 bases). Trimming shortened V by 4 bases and J by 1 base, and 11 bases separated the two germline ends. The germline gives CDR1 SGHNT, CDR2 YYREEE (reference sequence). The CDR3 runs 14 residues. CDR3 loop: CASSDRRGQETQYF. CDR3 nucleotides: TGTGCCAGCAGCGACCGACGGGGCCAAGAGACCCAGTACTTC.

The chain has TRBV7-9 and TRBJ1-3; 8 positions match TRBD1. Germline CDR1 is SEHNR and CDR2 is FQNEAQ (reference sequence). This CDR3 has 15 amino acids. J gave up 2 bases and V 6 bases, and 6 bases lay outside the gene matches. The CDR3 region is CASRPSTGAGNTIYF. The CDR3, as DNA: TGTGCCAGCAGACCTTCGACAGGGGCTGGAAACACCATATATTTT.

The CDR3 region is CASSTRDRAYEQYF. The CDR3 coding sequence is TGTGCCAGCAGTACCCGGGACAGGGCCTACGAGCAGTACTTC. The chain joins TRBV2 to TRBJ2-7; 9 positions match TRBD1. Germline V gene lookup returns CDR1 SNHLY and CDR2 FYNNEI. This CDR3 has 14 amino acids. The trim removed 5 bases at V and 2 bases at J, leaving 4 bases unmatched.

Comment on this clone: Other DNA sequences in the sample encode the same CDR3. The chain employs TRBV27 and TRBJ1-2, with TRBD1 identical over 8 bases. The germline CDR1 and CDR2 sequences are MNHEY and SMNVEV (reference sequence). Unmatched junction bases numbered 7, after V lost 5 bases and J lost 5 bases. The CDR3 is 14 amino acids. The CDR3 DNA reads TGTGCCAGCAGTCCCCGCCAGGGGGCTTATGGCTACACCTTC. Amino acid sequence: CASSPRQGAYGYTF.

Only a few counts were recorded for this clone. The V and J genes are TRBV19 and TRBJ1-1, with D possibly TRBD1 on 6 matching bases. V was pared by 3 bases and J by 4 bases, with 15 bases between. There are 15 residues in the CDR3. Germline-derived CDR1 and CDR2 are LNHDA and SQIVND (reference sequence). The CDR3 spells CASSIPTGIGTEAFF. As DNA, the CDR3 is TGTGCCAGTAGTATTCCAACAGGGATTGGCACTGAAGCTTTCTTT.

Remarks on this clone: The same CDR3 can be traced to other DNA sequences in this sample. This rearrangement joins TRBV11-2 to TRBJ2-1; unclear D gene. CDR3 length equals 16 residues. The V end lost 2 bases, the J end lost 4 bases, and 15 bases lay between the germline ends. Germline lookup yields CDR1 SGHAT and CDR2 FQNNGV. The CDR3 spells CASSLTGGELYNEQFF. CDR3 DNA: TGTGCCAGCAGCTTAACGGGTGGGGAACTTTACAATGAGCAGTTCTTC.

The V gene is TRBV18, the J gene TRBJ2-3; possibly TRBD2 for D (6 bases). V was clipped by 2 bases and J by 1 base, with 13 bases between them. This CDR3 comprises 16 residues. CDR1 is KGHSH, CDR2 LQKENI, per germline. CDR3 residues: CASSPGGRRGTDTQYF. DNA for the CDR3: TGTGCCAGCTCACCAGGGGGGAGGCGAGGCACAGATACGCAGTATTTT.